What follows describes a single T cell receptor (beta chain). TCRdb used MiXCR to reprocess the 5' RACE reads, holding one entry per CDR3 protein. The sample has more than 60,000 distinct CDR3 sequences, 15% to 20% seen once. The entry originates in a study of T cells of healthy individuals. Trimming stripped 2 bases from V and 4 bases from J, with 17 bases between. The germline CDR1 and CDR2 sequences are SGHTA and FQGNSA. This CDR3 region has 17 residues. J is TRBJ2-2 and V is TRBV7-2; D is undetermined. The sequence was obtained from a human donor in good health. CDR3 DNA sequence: TGTGCCAGCAGCTTAAATGGCTACCGTGGATTCACCGGGGAGCTGTTTTTT. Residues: CASSLNGYRGFTGELFF. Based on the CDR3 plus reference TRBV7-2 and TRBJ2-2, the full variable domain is GAGVSQSPSNKVTEKGKDVELRCDPISGHTALYWYRQSLGQGLEFLIYFQGNSAPDKSGLPSDRFSAERTGGSVSTLTIQRTQQEDSAVYLCASSLNGYRGFTGELFFGEGSRLTVL.